This is a list of T cell receptor beta chains from one sample in a study of shared clonotypes between healthy human individuals. Libraries were prepared by immunoSEQ multiplex PCR; TCRdb keeps only in-frame clonotypes and omits some of them. The table records some 2,000,000 clones, 95% of them present only once. The sample was naive CD4+ T cells sorted from blood. These receptors were taken from a man younger than 30 in good health. Both conserved end residues are part of each CDR3. D genes are given only for firm matches. Clone size is given for some rows only: seen once, a few or many times, or a class if the clone is expanded.

V	D	size	J	DNA	CDR3
TRBV11-2	.	.	TRBJ2-2	TGTGCCAGCAGCAGGAGGACCGGGGAGCTGTTTTTT	CASSRRTGELFF
TRBV21-1	.	.	TRBJ1-1	TGTGCCAGCCCCCATGGACGAAGGGGAGATGGAAACACTGAAGCTTTCTTT	CASPHGRRGDGNTEAFF
TRBV18	TRBD1	.	TRBJ1-1	TGTGCCAGCTCACCAACCGGGACAGCCAACACTGAAGCTTTCTTT	CASSPTGTANTEAFF
TRBV10-3	TRBD1	.	TRBJ1-4	TGTGCCATCAGCTCAAAGGGACAGGGTGATGAAAAACTGTTTTTT	CAISSKGQGDEKLFF
TRBV25-1	TRBD2	once	TRBJ2-2	TGTGCCAGCACCACGACTAGCGGGGGCACAAACACCGGGGAGCTGTTTTTT	CASTTTSGGTNTGELFF
TRBV7-9	.	few	TRBJ1-6	TGTGCCAGCAGCTCAGGGAATAATTCACCCCTCCACTTT	CASSSGNNSPLHF
TRBV5-1	.	many	TRBJ1-3	TGCGCCAGCAGCTTGGGGCAGGTCTACTCTGGAAACACCATATATTTT	CASSLGQVYSGNTIYF
TRBV19	.	once	TRBJ1-5	TGTGCCAGTAGCGGCTCAGGGGGCAATCAGCCCCAGCATTTT	CASSGSGGNQPQHF
TRBV4-1	.	.	TRBJ1-6	TGCGCCAGCAGCCAAGGTCACCGAGACAGGAATTCACCCCTCCACTTT	CASSQGHRDRNSPLHF
TRBV20-1	.	.	TRBJ2-7	TGCAGTGCTTCCGGACTGTACGAGCAGTACTTC	CSASGLYEQYF
TRBV11-2	.	.	TRBJ2-1	TGTGCCAGCAGCTTGTACCGGACGCTAAGATCCCGTTACAATGAGCAGTTCTTC	CASSLYRTLRSRYNEQFF
TRBV5-4	.	.	TRBJ1-6	TGTGCCAGCAGCTTAATAATCGGGACGGTCAATTCACCCCTCCACTTT	CASSLIIGTVNSPLHF
TRBV5-1	.	.	TRBJ2-5	TGCGCCAGCAGCTTGGTGCCAGCCCAGGGAGAGACCCAGTACTTC	CASSLVPAQGETQYF
TRBV7-2	.	.	TRBJ1-3	TGTGCCAGCAGCCTCCCTGGAAACACCATATATTTT	CASSLPGNTIYF
TRBV30	.	.	TRBJ1-4	TGTGCCTGGAGTGTAGCCTCTAATGAAAAACTGTTTTTT	CAWSVASNEKLFF
TRBV7-2	.	.	TRBJ1-2	TGTGCCAGCAGTCCCGCCCACAGGAGCACCTATGGCTACACCTTC	CASSPAHRSTYGYTF
TRBV4-1	TRBD2	.	TRBJ2-4	TGCGCCAGCAGCCAAGAGGGAGGGTGGCGAAACATTCAGTACTTC	CASSQEGGWRNIQYF
TRBV5-8	.	.	TRBJ2-4	TGTGCCAGCAGCTGGCCGATAATTCAGTACTTC	CASSWPIIQYF
TRBV5-1	.	.	TRBJ2-2	TGCGCCAGCAGCCCTGATCCCAGGGCCGGGGAGCTGTTTTTT	CASSPDPRAGELFF
TRBV7-3	.	once	TRBJ1-5	TGTGCCAGCAGCTCGCTACCCAGAAGCAATCAGCCCCAGCATTTT	CASSSLPRSNQPQHF
TRBV7-8	.	.	TRBJ1-2	TGTGCCAGCAGCGGTACCTTGTCAGGGGCCCAATACACCTTC	CASSGTLSGAQYTF
TRBV28	TRBD1	.	TRBJ1-6	TGTGCCAGCAGCTACGTCGACAGGGCAGGTTCACCCCTCCACTTT	CASSYVDRAGSPLHF
TRBV5-4	.	.	TRBJ2-4	TGTGCCAGCAGCTTGGACCCAGGCCTAGACAAAAACATTCAGTACTTC	CASSLDPGLDKNIQYF
TRBV20-1	.	.	TRBJ2-5	TGCAGTGCTCCTCAACCGACCCAGTACTTC	CSAPQPTQYF
TRBV11-2	.	.	TRBJ2-3	TGTGCCAGCAGCTTAGATGTAGGGGATACGCAGTATTTT	CASSLDVGDTQYF
TRBV10-3	.	.	TRBJ2-2	TGTGCCAAGAGTAGGGTAGGAGGCGGGGAGCTGTTTTTT	CAKSRVGGGELFF
TRBV7-9	.	.	TRBJ1-2	TGTGCCAGCAGCCCCCGGACGGGCGGCTACACCTTC	CASSPRTGGYTF
TRBV19	TRBD2	.	TRBJ2-3	TGTGCCAGTGGGGACTACCCCACAGATACGCAGTATTTT	CASGDYPTDTQYF
TRBV6-5	.	.	TRBJ2-5	TGTGCCAGCAGTTACTCACAGGACGATGGTCAAGAGACCCAGTACTTC	CASSYSQDDGQETQYF
TRBV12-5	.	.	TRBJ1-5	TGTGCTAGTGGTTCCCCCACCCAGGGTAGCAATCAGCCCCAGCATTTT	CASGSPTQGSNQPQHF
TRBV6-6	.	.	TRBJ2-1	TGTGCCAGCAGGCGGGACTCCCCCTGGGCGCAGTTCTTC	CASRRDSPWAQFF
TRBV5-1	.	.	TRBJ1-2	TGCGCCAGCAGCTTACAGGGCGCAGCTAACTATGGCTACACCTTC	CASSLQGAANYGYTF
TRBV27	.	.	TRBJ2-5	TGTGCCAGCGGTCGGGAGACCCAGTACTTC	CASGRETQYF
TRBV19	.	.	TRBJ2-2	TGTGCCAGTACCTTATTCGGGAGTTACACCGGGGAGCTGTTTTTT	CASTLFGSYTGELFF
TRBV4-1	TRBD2	.	TRBJ2-1	TGCGCCAGCAGCCAAGCCATCCCCCCGGGACTAGCGGGGAATGAGCAGTTCTTC	CASSQAIPPGLAGNEQFF
TRBV4-3	.	.	TRBJ1-2	TGCGCCAGCAGCCCACAGGGACACTATGGCTACACCTTC	CASSPQGHYGYTF
TRBV7-3	TRBD2	.	TRBJ2-1	TGTGCCAGCAGCTTAAGCTCGGGGGGGCCCGGCGAGCAGTTCTTC	CASSLSSGGPGEQFF
TRBV2	TRBD2	.	TRBJ2-7	TGTGCCAGCAGTGCCCAGCGGGGCTCCTACGAGCAGTACTTC	CASSAQRGSYEQYF
TRBV5-1	.	.	TRBJ2-1	TGCGCCAGCAGCTCCCTGCCCGGGGAGCAGTTCTTC	CASSSLPGEQFF
TRBV10-1	.	.	TRBJ1-6	TGCGCCAGCAGTGAGTCGAGAAATTCACCCCTCCACTTT	CASSESRNSPLHF
TRBV5-1	.	.	TRBJ1-2	TGCGCCAGCAGCTTTTCCAGTACGGAATTGGGTGGCTACACCTTC	CASSFSSTELGGYTF
TRBV19	.	.	TRBJ1-1	TGTGCCACCCAAAGTTGGGTCCCTGAAGCTTTCTTT	CATQSWVPEAFF
TRBV7-9	.	.	TRBJ2-7	TGTGCCAGCAGCAGTGGTACAGGGAGCTACGAGCAGTACTTC	CASSSGTGSYEQYF
TRBV7-2	.	.	TRBJ1-6	TGTGCCAGCAGCTTAGAAGGGGGGAGAGGTAATTCACCCCTCCACTTT	CASSLEGGRGNSPLHF
TRBV5-6	.	.	TRBJ2-7	TGTGCCAGCACCTTCCAAGGGGAATACGAGCAGTACTTC	CASTFQGEYEQYF
TRBV25-1	.	.	TRBJ2-2	TGTGCCAGCAGCCCGGGGCTAGCGATAAACACCGGGGAGCTGTTTTTT	CASSPGLAINTGELFF
TRBV6-1	TRBD1	.	TRBJ2-7	TGTGCCAGCAGCCTAGGGACAGTAGCCTACGAGCAGTACTTC	CASSLGTVAYEQYF
TRBV11-2	TRBD1	.	TRBJ1-6	TGTGCCAGCAGTCTCAGGGGGCAGCTAGGATCACCCCTCCACTTT	CASSLRGQLGSPLHF
TRBV5-1	TRBD2	.	TRBJ2-3	TGCGCCAGCAGCTTCTCAGCGGGGGGAGACACGCAGTATTTT	CASSFSAGGDTQYF
TRBV25-1	.	.	TRBJ2-3	TGTGCCAGCAGTGTGGGACTCTACGTCACAGATACGCAGTATTTT	CASSVGLYVTDTQYF
TRBV19	.	.	TRBJ1-1	TGTGCCAGTAGTACCGTGACAGACAACACTGAAGCTTTCTTT	CASSTVTDNTEAFF
TRBV28	.	.	TRBJ2-5	TGTGCCAGCAGTCCCCCCCGGGAGACCCAGTACTTC	CASSPPRETQYF
TRBV28	.	.	TRBJ1-3	TGTGCCAGCGGGGTCAGCTCTGGAAACACCATATATTTT	CASGVSSGNTIYF
TRBV29-1	TRBD2	.	TRBJ2-3	TGCAGCGTTGGCCGCGGGATAGCGGGGGCTCCCGGTACGCAGTATTTT	CSVGRGIAGAPGTQYF
TRBV7-2	.	.	TRBJ1-6	TGTGCCAGCAGTAACCAAGGGGCGGGGTCCTATAATTCACCCCTCCACTTT	CASSNQGAGSYNSPLHF
TRBV30	.	.	TRBJ2-7	TGTGCCTGGAGTGGCTTTTACGAGCAGTACTTC	CAWSGFYEQYF
TRBV7-9	TRBD2	.	TRBJ2-7	TGTGCCAGCAGCGCATCCGGGACTAGCTTGGTAGGGCAGTACTTC	CASSASGTSLVGQYF
TRBV11-2	.	.	TRBJ2-7	TGTGCCAGCAGCTTAGATCGGAGCGACGAGCAGTACTTC	CASSLDRSDEQYF
TRBV6-5	.	once	TRBJ2-7	TGTGCCAGCAGCGCCCGACTACCCTCCTACGAGCAGTACTTC	CASSARLPSYEQYF
TRBV6-6	.	.	TRBJ2-3	TGTGCCAGCAGCCCAAGTTCAGATACGCAGTATTTT	CASSPSSDTQYF